A single TCR beta chain is shown here with its context. Its antigen is still unknown. These data belong to a study of cytomegalovirus exposure and HLA in healthy donors. Study results and limitations: Most of the CMV-associated TCR beta chains (in a later analysis) appeared to be HLA-restricted. The productive fraction for most TCR beta V segments was about 87% or about 30% in an earlier analysis. Researchers counted some 150 TCR beta chains as cytomegalovirus-associated.

The PCR was carried out with 60 Vbeta primers and 13 Jbeta primers. Method: immunoSEQ multiplex PCR; TCRdb's copy keeps in-frame clones and lacks some. The sample includes 150,000 to 180,000 clones, about 80% of them seen just once. The length of the CDR3 is 14 residues. Per the germline V gene, CDR1 is LNHDA and CDR2 is SQIVND (reference sequence). V was shortened by 5 bases and J by 6 bases, with 14 bases between the two germline ends. This chain joins TRBV19 and TRBJ2-1, with D maybe TRBD1 (6 bases). The receptor's source is a woman aged 40 to 55 in good health and CMV-seronegative. Material for sequencing was PBMCs. This CDR3 is CASSSGHSGNEQFF. The DNA for the CDR3 is TGTGCCAGTAGTTCGGGACACTCGGGCAATGAGCAGTTCTTC.